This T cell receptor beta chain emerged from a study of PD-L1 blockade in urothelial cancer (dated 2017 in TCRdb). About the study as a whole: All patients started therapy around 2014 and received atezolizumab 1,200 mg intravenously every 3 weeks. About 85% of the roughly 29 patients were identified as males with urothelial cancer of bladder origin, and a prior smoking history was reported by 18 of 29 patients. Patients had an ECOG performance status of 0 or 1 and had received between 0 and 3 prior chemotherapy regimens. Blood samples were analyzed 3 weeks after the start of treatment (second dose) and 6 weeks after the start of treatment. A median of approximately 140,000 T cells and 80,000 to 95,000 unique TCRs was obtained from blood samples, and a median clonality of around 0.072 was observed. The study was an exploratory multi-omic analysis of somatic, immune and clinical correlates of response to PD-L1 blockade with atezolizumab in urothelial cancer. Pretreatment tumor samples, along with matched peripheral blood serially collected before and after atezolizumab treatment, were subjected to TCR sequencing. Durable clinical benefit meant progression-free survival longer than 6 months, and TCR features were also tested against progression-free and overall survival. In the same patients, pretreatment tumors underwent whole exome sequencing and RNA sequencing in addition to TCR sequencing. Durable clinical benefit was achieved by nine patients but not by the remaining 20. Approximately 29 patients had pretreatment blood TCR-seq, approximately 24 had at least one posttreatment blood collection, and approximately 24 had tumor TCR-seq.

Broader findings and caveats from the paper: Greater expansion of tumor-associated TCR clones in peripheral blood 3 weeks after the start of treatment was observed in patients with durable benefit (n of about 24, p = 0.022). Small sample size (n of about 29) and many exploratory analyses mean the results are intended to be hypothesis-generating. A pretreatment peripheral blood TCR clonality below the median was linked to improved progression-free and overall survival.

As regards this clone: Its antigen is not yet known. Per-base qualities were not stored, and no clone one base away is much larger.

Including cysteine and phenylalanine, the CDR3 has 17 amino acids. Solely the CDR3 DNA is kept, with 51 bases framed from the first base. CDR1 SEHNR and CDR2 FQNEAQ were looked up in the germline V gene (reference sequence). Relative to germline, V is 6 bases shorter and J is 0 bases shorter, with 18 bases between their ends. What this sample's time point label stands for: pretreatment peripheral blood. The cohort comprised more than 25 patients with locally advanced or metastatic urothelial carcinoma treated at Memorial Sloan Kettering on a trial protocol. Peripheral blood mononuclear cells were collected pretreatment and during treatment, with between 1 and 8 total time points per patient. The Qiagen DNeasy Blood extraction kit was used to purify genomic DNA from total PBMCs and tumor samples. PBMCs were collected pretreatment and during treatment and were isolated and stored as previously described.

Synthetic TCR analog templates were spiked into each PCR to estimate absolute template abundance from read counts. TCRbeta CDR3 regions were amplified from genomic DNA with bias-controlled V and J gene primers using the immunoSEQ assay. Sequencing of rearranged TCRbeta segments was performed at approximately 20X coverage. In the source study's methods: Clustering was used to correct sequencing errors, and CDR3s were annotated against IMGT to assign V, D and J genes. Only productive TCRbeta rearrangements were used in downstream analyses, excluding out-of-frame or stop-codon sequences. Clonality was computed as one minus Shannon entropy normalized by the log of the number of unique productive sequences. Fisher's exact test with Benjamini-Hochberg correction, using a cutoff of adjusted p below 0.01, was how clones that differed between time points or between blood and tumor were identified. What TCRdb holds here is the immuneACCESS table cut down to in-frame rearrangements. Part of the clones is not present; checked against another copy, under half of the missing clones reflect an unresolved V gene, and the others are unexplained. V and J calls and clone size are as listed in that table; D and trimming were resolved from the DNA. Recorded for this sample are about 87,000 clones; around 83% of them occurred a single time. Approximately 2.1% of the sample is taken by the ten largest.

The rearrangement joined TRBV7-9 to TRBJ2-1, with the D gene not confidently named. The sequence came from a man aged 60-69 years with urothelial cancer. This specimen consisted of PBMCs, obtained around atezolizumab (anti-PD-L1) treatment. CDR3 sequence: CASSSKALESSYNEQFF. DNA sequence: TGTGCCAGCAGTTCTAAAGCTTTGGAGAGCTCCTACAATGAGCAGTTCTTC.